A single sample gave rise to the 10 T cell receptor beta chains below, sequenced in a study of response to subunit inactivated influenza vaccine. TCRdb fed the RT-PCR reads into MiXCR, producing one record per CDR3 protein. The table lists 500,000 to 550,000 distinct CDR3 sequences, under 25% of them singletons. These sequences were also reported in another study, on T cells expressing NK-cell markers. As reported in that work: The authors generated TCR beta cDNA through 5'RACE template switching with UMIs.

The material was CD4+ T cells sorted from PBMCs, obtained about 11 days after vaccination. The receptors were sampled from a man aged 50 to 59 who received an inactivated influenza vaccine.

This chain joins TRBV7-2 and TRBJ2-7; a weak D match, TRBD2 (5 bases). This CDR3 is 15 amino acids long. Germline CDR1 and CDR2: SGHTA and FQGNSA. The V end was cut by 5 bases, the J end by 6 bases, with 20 bases between. The CDR3 DNA reads TGTGCCAGCAGCCTCCAACTGTCCCTGGAGGCCGAGCAGTACTTC. Amino acids: CASSLQLSLEAEQYF.

The CDR3 DNA follows: TGCGCCAGCAGCTCGGACAGAACCGGGGAGCTGTTTTTT. Translated: CASSSDRTGELFF. The chain employs TRBV5-1 and TRBJ2-2; possible D gene TRBD1, 6 bases. CDR3 length equals 13 residues. CDR1 SGHRS and CDR2 YFSETQ come from the germline V gene. V was shortened by 3 bases and J by 5 bases, with 8 bases between the two germline ends.

A few counts support this clonotype. This chain uses TRBV3-1 with TRBJ1-1, with D unclear. From germline, CDR1 is LGHDT and CDR2 YNNKEL (reference sequence). The CDR3 contains 16 residues. V gave up 0 bases and J gave up 0 bases, with 11 bases separating them. CDR3 DNA sequence: TGTGCCAGCAGCCAAGACCTTAGACGGGTGAACACTGAAGCTTTCTTT. Its translation is CASSQDLRRVNTEAFF. Combining the CDR3 with reference TRBV3-1 and TRBJ1-1 gives the whole variable domain DTAVSQTPKYLVTQMGNDKSIKCEQNLGHDTMYWYKQDSKKFLKIMFSYNNKELIINETVPNRFSPKSPDKAHLNLHINSLELGDSAVYFCASSQDLRRVNTEAFFGQGTRLTVV.

As concerns this clonotype: The junction does not match germline at one end; this may be a read error. V and J are TRBV24-1 and TRBJ2-6; no definite D call. The germline gives CDR1 KGHDR, CDR2 SFDVKD. The CDR3 runs to 13 residues. The CDR3, as DNA: TGTGCCACCAGTGACTCTAGGGCCAACGTCCTGACTTTC. Translating it yields CATSDSRANVLTF.

This clonotype was seen repeatedly, ten times or more. This CDR3 is CASSSDQPQHF. The CDR3 nucleotides read TGTGCCAGCAGCTCGGATCAGCCCCAGCATTTT. V gene TRBV5-5 combines with J gene TRBJ1-5; D is ambiguous. Germline V gives CDR1 SGHKS, CDR2 YYEKEE (reference sequence). This CDR3 has 11 amino acids. V was clipped by 3 bases and J by 5 bases, with 3 bases between them.

The rearrangement joins TRBV6-1 to TRBJ2-1, with D tentatively TRBD1 or TRBD2 (6 bases each). CDR3 length equals 15 residues. From germline, CDR1 is MNHNS and CDR2 SASEGT. V lost 5 bases, J lost 1 base, and 12 bases lay in between. The CDR3 DNA reads as TGTGCCAGCAGTAGAAAGGGGGGATCCTACAATGAGCAGTTCTTC. Its protein is CASSRKGGSYNEQFF.

This chain links TRBV11-1 with TRBJ2-3; D possibly corresponds to TRBD2 (6 bases). The CDR3 has 15 amino acids. Germline lookup yields CDR1 SGHAT and CDR2 FQDESV (reference sequence). Trimming removed 0 bases from V and 1 base from J, with 8 bases in between. As DNA, the CDR3 is TGTGCCAGCAGCTTAGCTCTAGCGCGCACAGATACGCAGTATTTT. Its translation: CASSLALARTDTQYF.

This clonotype was picked up many times. The chain combines TRBV6-1 with TRBJ1-5; 8 nucleotides line up with TRBD1. This CDR3 comprises 14 residues. Unmatched junction bases numbered 8, after V lost 7 bases and J lost 6 bases. Germline CDR1 MNHNS, CDR2 SASEGT. Here the CDR3 reads CASMGRGRIQPQHF. For the CDR3, the DNA is TGTGCCAGCATGGGCAGGGGGCGGATTCAGCCCCAGCATTTT.

Ten or more counts support this clonotype. V gene TRBV12-3 or TRBV12-4 combines with J gene TRBJ1-1, with D possibly TRBD1 on 5 matching bases. The CDR3 runs to 17 residues. The germline V and J ends were trimmed by 5 bases and 1 base, with 20 bases remaining between them. The CDR3 region has the DNA TGTGCCAGCAGTCGAATGACAAGGGGCCTCCGGAACACTGAAGCTTTCTTT. This encodes CASSRMTRGLRNTEAFF.

This clonotype was recorded a few times. The V and J genes are TRBV12-3 or TRBV12-4 and TRBJ2-3; the D gene could be TRBD1 or TRBD2 (5 bases each). Trimming shortened V by 5 bases and J by 1 base, and 13 bases separated the two germline ends. The CDR3 sequence is 15 residues long. CDR3 amino acids: CASSPHLGGTDTQYF. The CDR3 coding sequence is TGTGCCAGCAGTCCACATTTGGGGGGCACAGATACGCAGTATTTT.